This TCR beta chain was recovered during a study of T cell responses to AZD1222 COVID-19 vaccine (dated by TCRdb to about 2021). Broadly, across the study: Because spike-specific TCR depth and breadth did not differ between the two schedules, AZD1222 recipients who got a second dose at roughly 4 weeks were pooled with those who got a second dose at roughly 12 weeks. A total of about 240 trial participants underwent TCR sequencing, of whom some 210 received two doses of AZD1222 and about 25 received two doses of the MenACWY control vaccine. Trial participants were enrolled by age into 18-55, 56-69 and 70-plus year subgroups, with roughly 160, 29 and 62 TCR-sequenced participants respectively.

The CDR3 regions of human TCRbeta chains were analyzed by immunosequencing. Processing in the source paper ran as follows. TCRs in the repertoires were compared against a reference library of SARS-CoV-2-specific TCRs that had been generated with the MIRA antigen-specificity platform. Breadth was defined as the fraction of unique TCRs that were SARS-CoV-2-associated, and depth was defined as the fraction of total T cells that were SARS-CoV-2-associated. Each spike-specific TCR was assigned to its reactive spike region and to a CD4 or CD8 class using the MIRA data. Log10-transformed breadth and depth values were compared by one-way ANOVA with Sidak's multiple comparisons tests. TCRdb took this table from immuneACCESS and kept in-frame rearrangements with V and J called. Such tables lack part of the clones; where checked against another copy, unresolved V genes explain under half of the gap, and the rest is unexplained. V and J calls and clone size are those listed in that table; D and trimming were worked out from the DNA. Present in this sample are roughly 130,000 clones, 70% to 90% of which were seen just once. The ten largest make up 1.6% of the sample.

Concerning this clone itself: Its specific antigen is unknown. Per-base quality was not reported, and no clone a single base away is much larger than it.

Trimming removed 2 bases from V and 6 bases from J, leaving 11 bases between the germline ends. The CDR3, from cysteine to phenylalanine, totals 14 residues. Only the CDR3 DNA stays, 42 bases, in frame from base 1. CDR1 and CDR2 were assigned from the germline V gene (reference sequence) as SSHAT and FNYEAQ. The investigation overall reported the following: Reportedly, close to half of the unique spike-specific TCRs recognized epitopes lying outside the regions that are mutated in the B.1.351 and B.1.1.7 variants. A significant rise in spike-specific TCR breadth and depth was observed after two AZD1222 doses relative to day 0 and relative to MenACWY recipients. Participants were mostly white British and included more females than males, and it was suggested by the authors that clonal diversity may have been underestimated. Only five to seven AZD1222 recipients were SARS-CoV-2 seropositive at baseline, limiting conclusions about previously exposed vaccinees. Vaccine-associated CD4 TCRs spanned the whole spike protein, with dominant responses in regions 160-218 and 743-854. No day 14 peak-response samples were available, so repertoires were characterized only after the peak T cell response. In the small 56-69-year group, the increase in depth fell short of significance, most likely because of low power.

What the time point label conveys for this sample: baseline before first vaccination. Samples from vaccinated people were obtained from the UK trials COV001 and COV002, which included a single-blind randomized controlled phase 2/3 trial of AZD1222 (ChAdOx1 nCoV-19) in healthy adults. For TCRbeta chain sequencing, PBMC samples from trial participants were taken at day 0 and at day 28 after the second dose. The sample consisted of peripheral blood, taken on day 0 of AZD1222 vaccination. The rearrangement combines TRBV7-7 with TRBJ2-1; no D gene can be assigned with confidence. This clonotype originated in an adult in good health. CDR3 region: CASSLIEFSNEQFF. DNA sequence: TGTGCCAGCAGCTTAATCGAATTCAGCAATGAGCAGTTCTTC.